This is a list of T cell receptor beta chains from one sample in a study of cytomegalovirus exposure and HLA in healthy donors. Sequencing was performed with immunoSEQ multiplex PCR; in TCRdb, only in-frame clones are kept and a portion is missing. The sample records about 96,000 clones, approximately 74% being singletons. What was sequenced was PBMCs. The receptor set was obtained from a female donor in good health and CMV-seropositive. CDR3s include the opening cysteine and the closing phenylalanine or tryptophan. D genes are given only for firm matches. Not every row has a clone size; where given, it reads once, few, many or a size class.

clone size: few
D gene: NA
V gene: TRBV18
J gene: TRBJ1-1
CDR3 DNA: TGTGCCAGCTCACCAAGCAGGCGGGGGAACACTGAAGCTTTCTTT
CDR3 protein: CASSPSRRGNTEAFF

clone size: NA
D gene: TRBD2
V gene: TRBV7-9
J gene: TRBJ2-7
CDR3 DNA: TGTGCCAGCAGTTACCCGACTAGCGGGTACTCCTACGAGCAGTACTTC
CDR3 protein: CASSYPTSGYSYEQYF

clone size: NA
D gene: TRBD1
V gene: TRBV5-4
J gene: TRBJ2-2
CDR3 DNA: TGTGCCAGCAGCTTTGGGGGACAGTTAATGCGGACCGGGGAGCTGTTTTTT
CDR3 protein: CASSFGGQLMRTGELFF

clone size: few
D gene: TRBD2
V gene: TRBV29-1
J gene: TRBJ2-1
CDR3 DNA: TGCAGCGTTGAAGGGACTAGCGGGATAGGCGGTGATGAGCAGTTCTTC
CDR3 protein: CSVEGTSGIGGDEQFF

clone size: few
D gene: TRBD1
V gene: TRBV4-2
J gene: TRBJ1-2
CDR3 DNA: TGTGCCAGCAGCCCGAGCTCCGGGACAGGGTACTATGGCTACACCTTC
CDR3 protein: CASSPSSGTGYYGYTF

clone size: few
D gene: NA
V gene: TRBV6-6
J gene: TRBJ1-6
CDR3 DNA: TGTGCCAGCAGTTTCCAAGGGAGCTCCTATAATTCACCCCTCCACTTT
CDR3 protein: CASSFQGSSYNSPLHF

clone size: NA
D gene: TRBD2
V gene: TRBV10-3
J gene: TRBJ2-5
CDR3 DNA: TGTGCCATCAGGGACCTAGCGGGGGCCGGGGAGACCCAGTACTTC
CDR3 protein: CAIRDLAGAGETQYF

clone size: NA
D gene: NA
V gene: TRBV30
J gene: TRBJ2-5
CDR3 DNA: TGTGCCTGGGGTATTAGGGGAGGTGAGACCCAGTACTTC
CDR3 protein: CAWGIRGGETQYF

clone size: once
D gene: NA
V gene: TRBV15
J gene: TRBJ2-1
CDR3 DNA: TGTGCCACCAGCAACGGGGTCTCCTACAATGAGCAGTTCTTC
CDR3 protein: CATSNGVSYNEQFF

clone size: NA
D gene: TRBD1
V gene: TRBV4-1
J gene: TRBJ2-7
CDR3 DNA: TGCGCCAGCAGCCAAGATCCGGGGACAGGTTACGAGCAGTACTTC
CDR3 protein: CASSQDPGTGYEQYF

clone size: once
D gene: NA
V gene: TRBV20-1
J gene: TRBJ2-5
CDR3 DNA: TGCAGTGCTAGAGATCCAGGGCGGCAGTACTTC
CDR3 protein: CSARDPGRQYF

clone size: NA
D gene: TRBD1
V gene: TRBV11-2
J gene: TRBJ1-6
CDR3 DNA: TGTGCCAGCGCGACAGGGGCAAATTCACCCCTCCACTTT
CDR3 protein: CASATGANSPLHF

clone size: few
D gene: TRBD2
V gene: TRBV5-4
J gene: TRBJ2-3
CDR3 DNA: TGTGCCAGCAGCTTACCGGGACTAAACACAGATACGCAGTATTTT
CDR3 protein: CASSLPGLNTDTQYF

clone size: NA
D gene: TRBD1
V gene: TRBV5-1
J gene: TRBJ2-7
CDR3 DNA: TGCGCCAGCAGCTTGGCCGGGACAGTCTACGAGCAGTACTTC
CDR3 protein: CASSLAGTVYEQYF

clone size: NA
D gene: NA
V gene: TRBV4-2
J gene: TRBJ2-2
CDR3 DNA: TGTGCCAGCAGCCAGCGGGTAATGAACACCGGGGAGCTGTTTTTT
CDR3 protein: CASSQRVMNTGELFF

clone size: NA
D gene: TRBD1
V gene: TRBV15
J gene: TRBJ2-7
CDR3 DNA: TGTGCCACCAGCAGGGACAGGGGTCTGGGCGAGCAGTACTTC
CDR3 protein: CATSRDRGLGEQYF

clone size: NA
D gene: NA
V gene: TRBV5-1
J gene: TRBJ1-1
CDR3 DNA: TGCGCCAGCAGCTTCGACAGAAACACTGAAGCTTTCTTT
CDR3 protein: CASSFDRNTEAFF

clone size: once
D gene: TRBD1
V gene: TRBV5-4
J gene: TRBJ1-2
CDR3 DNA: TGTGCCAGCAGCCCGTCTCCCGGGACAGCTACTAACTATGGCTACACCTTC
CDR3 protein: CASSPSPGTATNYGYTF

clone size: NA
D gene: NA
V gene: TRBV9
J gene: TRBJ2-1
CDR3 DNA: TGTGCCAGCAGCTCTACTAGCAATGAGCAGTTCTTC
CDR3 protein: CASSSTSNEQFF

clone size: few
D gene: NA
V gene: TRBV5-1
J gene: TRBJ1-2
CDR3 DNA: TGCGCCAGCAGCTTGGGGGCGATACAGGGTTCCGGCTACACCTTC
CDR3 protein: CASSLGAIQGSGYTF

clone size: NA
D gene: TRBD2
V gene: TRBV10-2
J gene: TRBJ2-7
CDR3 DNA: TGCGCCAGCAGTGATGGTAGCCCGGCGGGGGGATACGAGCAGTACTTC
CDR3 protein: CASSDGSPAGGYEQYF

clone size: NA
D gene: NA
V gene: TRBV7-9
J gene: TRBJ1-2
CDR3 DNA: TGTGCCAGCAGCGAAAACCGGGGTTCGCGTGGCTACACCTTC
CDR3 protein: CASSENRGSRGYTF

clone size: NA
D gene: NA
V gene: TRBV5-1
J gene: TRBJ2-7
CDR3 DNA: TGCGCCAGCGGGCGTTTGTACAGTCCCTACGAGCAGTACTTC
CDR3 protein: CASGRLYSPYEQYF

clone size: NA
D gene: NA
V gene: TRBV7-9
J gene: TRBJ2-3
CDR3 DNA: TGTGCCAGCAGCCGCAAGCGGACGGGAGAAGGGACAGATACGCAGTATTTT
CDR3 protein: CASSRKRTGEGTDTQYF

clone size: NA
D gene: TRBD2
V gene: TRBV5-1
J gene: TRBJ2-7
CDR3 DNA: TGCGCCAGCAGCTTGGAGGGAGGGGAGCAGTACTTC
CDR3 protein: CASSLEGGEQYF

clone size: NA
D gene: TRBD1
V gene: TRBV11-2
J gene: TRBJ1-2
CDR3 DNA: TGTGCCAGCAGCTCTGACAGGGCTTCTATTCGAAGCTACACCTTC
CDR3 protein: CASSSDRASIRSYTF

clone size: NA
D gene: NA
V gene: TRBV21-1
J gene: TRBJ2-5
CDR3 DNA: TGTGCCACCTATGAGAGCCAGTACTTC
CDR3 protein: CATYESQYF

clone size: NA
D gene: TRBD2
V gene: TRBV6-1
J gene: TRBJ2-5
CDR3 DNA: TGTGCCAGCAGTTGGACTAGCGGGGGGGAGACCCAGTACTTC
CDR3 protein: CASSWTSGGETQYF

clone size: NA
D gene: TRBD1
V gene: TRBV28
J gene: TRBJ1-2
CDR3 DNA: TGTGCCAGCAGCCCCGGGACAGGGGGTTGGGGGGGTGGAGGCTTC
CDR3 protein: CASSPGTGGWGGGGF

clone size: NA
D gene: TRBD1
V gene: TRBV19
J gene: TRBJ1-5
CDR3 DNA: TGTGCCAGTAGTACAATACAGGGGCCTCAGCCCCAGCATTTT
CDR3 protein: CASSTIQGPQPQHF

clone size: NA
D gene: NA
V gene: TRBV7-2
J gene: TRBJ1-5
CDR3 DNA: TGTGCCAGCAGCTTACATAGCAATCAGCCCCAGCATTTT
CDR3 protein: CASSLHSNQPQHF